Included here is one TCR beta chain sequence, with context. Method: immunoSEQ multiplex PCR; TCRdb's copy keeps in-frame clones and lacks some. The table shows roughly 15,000 clones, with around four fifths occurring only once. This sample is part of a study of tumour-infiltrating T cells in Burkitt lymphoma. Trimming stripped 2 bases from V and 5 bases from J, with 7 bases between. CDR3 length: 12 residues. The germline V gene has CDR1 PRHDT and CDR2 FYEKMQ (reference sequence). The chain couples TRBV13 to TRBJ2-7; no definite D call. The sequence was collected from a human donor with diffuse large B-cell lymphoma. The sequencing input was tumor tissue. CDR3 coding DNA: TGTGCCAGCAGCTTAAAGTATAACGAGCAGTACTTC. Protein: CASSLKYNEQYF.